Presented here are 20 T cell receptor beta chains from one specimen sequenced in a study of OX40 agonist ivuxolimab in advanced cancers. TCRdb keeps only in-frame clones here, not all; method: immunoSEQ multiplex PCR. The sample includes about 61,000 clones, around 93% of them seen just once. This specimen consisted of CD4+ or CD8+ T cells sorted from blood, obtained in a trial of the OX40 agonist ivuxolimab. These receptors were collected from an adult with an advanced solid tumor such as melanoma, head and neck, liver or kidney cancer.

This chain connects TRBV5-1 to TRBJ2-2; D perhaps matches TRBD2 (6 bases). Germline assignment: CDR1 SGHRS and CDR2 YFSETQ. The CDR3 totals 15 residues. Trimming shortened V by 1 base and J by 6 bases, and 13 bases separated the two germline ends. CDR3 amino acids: CASSLYQGGAGELFF. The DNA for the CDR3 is TGCGCCAGCAGCTTGTACCAGGGAGGCGCCGGGGAGCTGTTTTTT.

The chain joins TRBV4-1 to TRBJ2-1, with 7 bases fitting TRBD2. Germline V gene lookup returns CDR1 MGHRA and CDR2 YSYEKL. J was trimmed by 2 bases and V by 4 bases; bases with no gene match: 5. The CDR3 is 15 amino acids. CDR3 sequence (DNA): TGCGCCAGCAGCCTAGGCGGGGGAACCTACAATGAGCAGTTCTTC. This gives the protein CASSLGGGTYNEQFF.

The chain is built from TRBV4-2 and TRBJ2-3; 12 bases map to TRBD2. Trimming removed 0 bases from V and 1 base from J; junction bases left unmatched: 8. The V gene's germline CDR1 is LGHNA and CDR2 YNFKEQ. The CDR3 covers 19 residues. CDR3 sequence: CASSQDLTSGGSRTDTQYF. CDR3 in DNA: TGTGCCAGCAGCCAAGATTTGACTAGCGGGGGCTCCCGCACAGATACGCAGTATTTT.

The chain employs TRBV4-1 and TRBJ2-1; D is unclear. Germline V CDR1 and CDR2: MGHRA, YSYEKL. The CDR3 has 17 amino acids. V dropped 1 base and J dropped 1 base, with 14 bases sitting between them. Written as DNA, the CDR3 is TGCGCCAGCAGCCAAGCGTGGGTGGCTTTATCCTACAATGAGCAGTTCTTC. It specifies CASSQAWVALSYNEQFF.

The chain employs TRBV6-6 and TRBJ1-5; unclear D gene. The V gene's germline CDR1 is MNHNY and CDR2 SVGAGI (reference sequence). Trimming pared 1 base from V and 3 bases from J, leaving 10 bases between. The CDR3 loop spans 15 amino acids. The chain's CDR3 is CASSYYDTFNQPQHF. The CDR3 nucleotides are TGTGCCAGCAGTTACTACGACACTTTCAATCAGCCCCAGCATTTT.

The CDR3 reads CASRIGQGPYEQYF. DNA for the CDR3: TGTGCCAGCAGAATTGGACAGGGGCCCTACGAGCAGTACTTC. The chain recombines TRBV6-1 with TRBJ2-7, with 9 bases lining up with TRBD1. The CDR3 sequence is 14 residues long. Germline trimming cut 6 bases from V and 2 bases from J; bases unmatched to any gene: 5. Germline lookup yields CDR1 MNHNS and CDR2 SASEGT.

The CDR3 here is CASNLLESSTEAFF. The CDR3 DNA reads TGTGCCAGCAATCTCCTAGAGAGTAGCACTGAAGCTTTCTTT. The gene calls are TRBV6-5 and TRBJ1-1; D remains ambiguous. V lost 7 bases and J lost 4, with 16 bases in between. The CDR3 has 14 amino acids. Germline V gives CDR1 MNHEY, CDR2 SVGAGI.

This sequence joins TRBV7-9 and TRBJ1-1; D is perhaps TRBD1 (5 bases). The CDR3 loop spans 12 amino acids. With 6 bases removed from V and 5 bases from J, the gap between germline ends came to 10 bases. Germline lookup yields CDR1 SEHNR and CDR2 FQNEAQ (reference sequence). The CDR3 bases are TGTGCCAGCAGGGGGGATGTAACTGAAGCTTTCTTT. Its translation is CASRGDVTEAFF.

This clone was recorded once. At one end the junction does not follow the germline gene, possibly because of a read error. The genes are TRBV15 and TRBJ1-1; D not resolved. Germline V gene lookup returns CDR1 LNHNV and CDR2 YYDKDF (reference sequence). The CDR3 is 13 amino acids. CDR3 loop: CATRRGYGTEAFF. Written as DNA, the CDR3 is TGTGCCACCAGAAGAGGCTATGGGACTGAAGCTTTCTTT.

CDR3 region: CASSSTGARPTGELFF. CDR3 sequence (DNA): TGTGCCAGCAGCTCAACGGGGGCACGGCCGACCGGGGAGCTGTTTTTT. V usage is TRBV11-3 and J usage is TRBJ2-2, with D tentatively TRBD1 or TRBD2 (6 bases each). CDR1 and CDR2 from the germline V gene are SGHNT and YENEEA. This CDR3 region has 16 residues. V was pared by 4 bases and J by 5 bases, with 17 bases between. Full variable domain (remainder filled in from reference TRBV11-3 and TRBJ2-2): EAGVVQSPRYKIIEKKQPVAFWCNPISGHNTLYWYLQNLGQGPELLIRYENEEAVDDSQLPKDRFSAERLKGVDSTLKIQPAELGDSAVYLCASSSTGARPTGELFFGEGSRLTVL.

CDR3 loop: CAISESGQGETQYF. CDR3 nucleotide sequence: TGTGCCATCAGTGAGTCGGGGCAGGGGGAGACCCAGTACTTC. The chain uses TRBV10-3 and TRBJ2-5; perhaps TRBD1 as D (6 bases). This CDR3 spans 14 amino acids. The germline gives CDR1 ENHRY, CDR2 SYGVKD. V was shortened by 0 bases and J by 5 bases, with 10 bases between the two germline ends.

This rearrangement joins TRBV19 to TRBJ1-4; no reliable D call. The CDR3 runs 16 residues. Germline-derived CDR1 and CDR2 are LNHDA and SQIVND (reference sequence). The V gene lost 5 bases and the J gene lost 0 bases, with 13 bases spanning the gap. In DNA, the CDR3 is TGTGCCAGTAGTCACTTAGCGAAAGCAACTAATGAAAAACTGTTTTTT. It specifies CASSHLAKATNEKLFF. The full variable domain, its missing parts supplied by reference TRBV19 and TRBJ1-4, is DGGITQSPKYLFRKEGQNVTLSCEQNLNHDAMYWYRQDPGQGLRLIYYSQIVNDFQKGDIAEGYSVSREKKESFPLTVTSAQKNPTAFYLCASSHLAKATNEKLFFGSGTQLSVL.

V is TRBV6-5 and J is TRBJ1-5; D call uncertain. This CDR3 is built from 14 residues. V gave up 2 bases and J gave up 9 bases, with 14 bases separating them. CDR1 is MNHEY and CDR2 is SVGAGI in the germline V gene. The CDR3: CASSYRLVEGPQHF. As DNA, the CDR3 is TGTGCCAGCAGTTACCGTCTGGTAGAGGGGCCCCAGCATTTT.

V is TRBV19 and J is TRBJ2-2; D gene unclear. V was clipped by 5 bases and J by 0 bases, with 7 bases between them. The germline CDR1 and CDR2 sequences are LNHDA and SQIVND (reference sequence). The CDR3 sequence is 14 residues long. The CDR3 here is CASSPLTNTGELFF. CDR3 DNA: TGTGCCAGTAGTCCCCTTACGAACACCGGGGAGCTGTTTTTT.

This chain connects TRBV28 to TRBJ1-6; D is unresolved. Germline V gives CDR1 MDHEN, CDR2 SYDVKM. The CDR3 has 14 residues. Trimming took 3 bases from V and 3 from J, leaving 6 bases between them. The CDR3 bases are TGTGCCAGCAGTTTGGGCAGCTATAATTCACCCCTCCACTTT. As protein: CASSLGSYNSPLHF.

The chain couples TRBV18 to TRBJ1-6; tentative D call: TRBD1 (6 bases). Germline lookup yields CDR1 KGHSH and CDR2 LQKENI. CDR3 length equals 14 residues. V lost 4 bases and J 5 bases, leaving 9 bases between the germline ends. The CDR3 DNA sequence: TGTGCCAGCTCACTCGACAGGCATAATTCACCCCTCCACTTT. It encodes CASSLDRHNSPLHF.

The CDR3 nucleotides read TGTGCCAGCAGCTTTGGGACCGAGCGGGGACAGCCCCAGCATTTT. Its translation: CASSFGTERGQPQHF. V usage is TRBV7-9 and J usage is TRBJ1-5; D may be TRBD1 (5 bases). Germline loops: CDR1 SEHNR, CDR2 FQNEAQ (reference sequence). V was trimmed by 3 bases and J by 7 bases, leaving 16 bases between them. The CDR3 has 15 amino acids.

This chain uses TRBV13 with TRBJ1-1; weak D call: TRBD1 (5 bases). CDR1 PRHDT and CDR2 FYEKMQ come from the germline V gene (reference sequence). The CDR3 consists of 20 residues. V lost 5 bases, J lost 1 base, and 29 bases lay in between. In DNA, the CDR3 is TGTGCCAGCAGCCCAACCTCAGGGTCCCTTAATTATCGTACGAACACTGAAGCTTTCTTT. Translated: CASSPTSGSLNYRTNTEAFF.

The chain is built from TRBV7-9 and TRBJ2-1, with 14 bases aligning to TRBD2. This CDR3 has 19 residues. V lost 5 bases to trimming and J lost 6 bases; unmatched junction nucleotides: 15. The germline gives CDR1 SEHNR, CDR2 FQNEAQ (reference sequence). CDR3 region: CASSDITGTSGSVFNEQFF. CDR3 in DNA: TGTGCCAGCAGCGATATAACTGGGACTAGCGGGAGCGTCTTCAATGAGCAGTTCTTC.

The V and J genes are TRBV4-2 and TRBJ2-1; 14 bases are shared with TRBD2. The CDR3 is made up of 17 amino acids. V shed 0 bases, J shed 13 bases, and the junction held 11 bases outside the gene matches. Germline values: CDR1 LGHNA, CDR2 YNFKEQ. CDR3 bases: TGTGCCAGCAGCCAAGATCTGACTAGCGGGGGGGCGGGTCTTCAGTTCTTC. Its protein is CASSQDLTSGGAGLQFF.